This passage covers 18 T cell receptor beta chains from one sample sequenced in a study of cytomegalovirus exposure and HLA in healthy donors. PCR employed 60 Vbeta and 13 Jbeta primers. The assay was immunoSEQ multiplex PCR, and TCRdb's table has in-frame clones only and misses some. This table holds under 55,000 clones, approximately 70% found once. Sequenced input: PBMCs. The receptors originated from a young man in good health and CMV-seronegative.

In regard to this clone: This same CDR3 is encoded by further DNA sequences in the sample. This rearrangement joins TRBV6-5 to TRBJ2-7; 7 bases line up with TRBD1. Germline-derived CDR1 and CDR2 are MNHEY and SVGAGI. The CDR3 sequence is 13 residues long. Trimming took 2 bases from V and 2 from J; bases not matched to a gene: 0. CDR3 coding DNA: TGTGCCAGCAGTTACGACAGGGCCTACGAGCAGTACTTC. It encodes CASSYDRAYEQYF.

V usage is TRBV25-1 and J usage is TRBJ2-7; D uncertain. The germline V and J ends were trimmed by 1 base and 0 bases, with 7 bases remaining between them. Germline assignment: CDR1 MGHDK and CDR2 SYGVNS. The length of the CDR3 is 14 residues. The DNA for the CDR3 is TGTGCCAGCAGTGAATCAGCGCGCTCCTACGAGCAGTACTTC. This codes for CASSESARSYEQYF.

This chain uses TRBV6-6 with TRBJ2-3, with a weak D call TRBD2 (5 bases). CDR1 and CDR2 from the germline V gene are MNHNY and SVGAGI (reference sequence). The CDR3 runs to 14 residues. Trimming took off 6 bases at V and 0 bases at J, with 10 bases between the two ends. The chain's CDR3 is CASRRRTSTDTQYF. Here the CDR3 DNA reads TGTGCCAGCAGACGACGGACTAGCACAGATACGCAGTATTTT.

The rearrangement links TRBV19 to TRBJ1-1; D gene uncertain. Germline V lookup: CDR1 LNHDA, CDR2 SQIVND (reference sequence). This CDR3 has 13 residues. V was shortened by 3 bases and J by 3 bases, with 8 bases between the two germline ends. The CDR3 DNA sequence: TGTGCCAGTAGTATGGATGCGGACACTGAAGCTTTCTTT. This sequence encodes CASSMDADTEAFF.

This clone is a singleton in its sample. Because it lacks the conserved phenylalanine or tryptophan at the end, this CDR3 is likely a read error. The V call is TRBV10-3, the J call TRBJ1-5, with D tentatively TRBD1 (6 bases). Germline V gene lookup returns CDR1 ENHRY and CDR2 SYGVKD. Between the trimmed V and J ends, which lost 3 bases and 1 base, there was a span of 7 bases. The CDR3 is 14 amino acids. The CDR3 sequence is CAISDQGSNQPQHV. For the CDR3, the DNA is TGTGCCATCAGTGATCAGGGGAGCAATCAGCCCCAGCATGTT.

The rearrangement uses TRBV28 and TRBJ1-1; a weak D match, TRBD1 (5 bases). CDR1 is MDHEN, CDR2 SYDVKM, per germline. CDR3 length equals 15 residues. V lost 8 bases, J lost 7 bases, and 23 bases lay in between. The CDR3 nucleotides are TGTGCCAGCGACGGGCTGGTGGGGCGTAAGAGTGAAGCTTTCTTT. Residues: CASDGLVGRKSEAFF.

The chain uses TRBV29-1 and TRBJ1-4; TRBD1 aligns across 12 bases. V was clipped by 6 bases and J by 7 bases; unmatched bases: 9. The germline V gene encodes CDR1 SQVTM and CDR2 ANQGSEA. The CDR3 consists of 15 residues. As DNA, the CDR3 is TGCAGCGTCCGGGACAGGGGGCTCCGAGGTGAAAAACTGTTTTTT. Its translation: CSVRDRGLRGEKLFF.

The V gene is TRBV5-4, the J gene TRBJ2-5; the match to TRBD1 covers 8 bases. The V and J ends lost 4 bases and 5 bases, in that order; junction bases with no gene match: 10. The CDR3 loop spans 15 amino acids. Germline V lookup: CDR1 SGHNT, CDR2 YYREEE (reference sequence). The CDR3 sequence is CASSRGSGGMETQYF. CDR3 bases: TGTGCCAGCAGCCGAGGATCAGGGGGCATGGAGACCCAGTACTTC.

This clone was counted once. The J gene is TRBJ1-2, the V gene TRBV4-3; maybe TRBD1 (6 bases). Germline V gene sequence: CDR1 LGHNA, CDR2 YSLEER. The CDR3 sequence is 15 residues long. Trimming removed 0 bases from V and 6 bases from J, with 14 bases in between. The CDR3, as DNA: TGCGCCAGCAGCCAAGATGGTCGGGGGGCTAATGGCTACACCTTC. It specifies CASSQDGRGANGYTF.

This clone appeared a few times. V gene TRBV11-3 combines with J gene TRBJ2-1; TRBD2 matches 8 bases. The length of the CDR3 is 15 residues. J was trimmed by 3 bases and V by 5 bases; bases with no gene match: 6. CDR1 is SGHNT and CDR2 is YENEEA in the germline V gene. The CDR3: CASSISGSRYNEQFF. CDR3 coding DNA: TGTGCCAGCAGCATAAGCGGGAGCCGCTACAATGAGCAGTTCTTC.

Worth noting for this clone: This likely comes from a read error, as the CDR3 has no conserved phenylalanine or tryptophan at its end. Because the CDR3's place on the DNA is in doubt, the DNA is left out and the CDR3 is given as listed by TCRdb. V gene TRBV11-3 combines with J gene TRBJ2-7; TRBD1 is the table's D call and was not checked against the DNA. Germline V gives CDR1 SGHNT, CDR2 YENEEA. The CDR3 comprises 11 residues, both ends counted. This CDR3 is CASSSRDRDPT.

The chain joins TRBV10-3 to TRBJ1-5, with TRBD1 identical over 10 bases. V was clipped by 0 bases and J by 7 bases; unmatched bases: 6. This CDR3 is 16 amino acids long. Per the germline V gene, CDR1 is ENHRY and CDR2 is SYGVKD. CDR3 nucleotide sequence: TGTGCCATCAGTGAGTCGGGACAGGGGATAAACCAGCCCCAGCATTTT. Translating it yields CAISESGQGINQPQHF.

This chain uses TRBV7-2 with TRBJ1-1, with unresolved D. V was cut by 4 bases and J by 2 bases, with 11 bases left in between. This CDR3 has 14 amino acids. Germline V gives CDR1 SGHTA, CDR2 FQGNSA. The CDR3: CASSYSGPNTEAFF. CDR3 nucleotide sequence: TGTGCCAGCAGCTATTCTGGGCCAAACACTGAAGCTTTCTTT.

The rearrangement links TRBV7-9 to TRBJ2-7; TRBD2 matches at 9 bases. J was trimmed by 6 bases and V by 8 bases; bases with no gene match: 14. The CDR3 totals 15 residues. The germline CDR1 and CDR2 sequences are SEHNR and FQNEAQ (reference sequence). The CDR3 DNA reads TGTGCCAGCGCCGGGCGGGGACTAGCCGTCGCCGAGCAGTACTTC. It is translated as CASAGRGLAVAEQYF.

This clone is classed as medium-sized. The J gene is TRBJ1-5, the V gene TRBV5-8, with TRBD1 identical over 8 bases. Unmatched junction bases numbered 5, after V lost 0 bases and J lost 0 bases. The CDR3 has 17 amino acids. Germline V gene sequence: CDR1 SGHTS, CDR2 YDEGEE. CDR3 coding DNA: TGTGCCAGCAGCTTGGTTCCGGGACAGGTTAGCAATCAGCCCCAGCATTTT. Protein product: CASSLVPGQVSNQPQHF.

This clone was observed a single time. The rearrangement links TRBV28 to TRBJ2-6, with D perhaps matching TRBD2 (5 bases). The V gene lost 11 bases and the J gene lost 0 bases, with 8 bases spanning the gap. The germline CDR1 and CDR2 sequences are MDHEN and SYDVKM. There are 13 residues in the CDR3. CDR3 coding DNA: TGTGCCTCTGAGGGCTCTGGGGCCAACGTCCTGACTTTC. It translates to CASEGSGANVLTF.

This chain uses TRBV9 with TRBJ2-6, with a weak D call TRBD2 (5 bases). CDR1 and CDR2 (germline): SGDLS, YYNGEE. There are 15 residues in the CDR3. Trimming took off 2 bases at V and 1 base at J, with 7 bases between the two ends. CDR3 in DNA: TGTGCCAGCAGCGTTGGGGAGTCTGGGGCCAACGTCCTGACTTTC. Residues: CASSVGESGANVLTF.

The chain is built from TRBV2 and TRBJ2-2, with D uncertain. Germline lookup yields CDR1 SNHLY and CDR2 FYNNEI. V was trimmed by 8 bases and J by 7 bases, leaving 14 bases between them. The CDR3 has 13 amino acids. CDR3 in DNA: TGTGCCAGCGGTAGAAACTCAGGCGGGGAGCTGTTTTTT. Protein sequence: CASGRNSGGELFF.